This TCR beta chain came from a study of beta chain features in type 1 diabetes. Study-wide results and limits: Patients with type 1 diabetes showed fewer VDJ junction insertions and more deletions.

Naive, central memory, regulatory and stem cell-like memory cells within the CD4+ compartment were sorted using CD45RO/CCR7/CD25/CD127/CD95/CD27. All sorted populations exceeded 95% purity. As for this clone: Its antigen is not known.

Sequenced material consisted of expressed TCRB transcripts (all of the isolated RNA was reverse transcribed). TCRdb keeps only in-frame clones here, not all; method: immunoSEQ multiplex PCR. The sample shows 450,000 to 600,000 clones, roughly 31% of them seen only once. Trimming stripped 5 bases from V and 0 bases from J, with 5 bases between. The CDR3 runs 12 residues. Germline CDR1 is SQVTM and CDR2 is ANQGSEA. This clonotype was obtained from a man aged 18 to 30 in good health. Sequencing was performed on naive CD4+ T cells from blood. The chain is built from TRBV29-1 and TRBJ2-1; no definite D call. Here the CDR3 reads CSVSDSYNEQFF. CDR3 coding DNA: TGCAGCGTTTCGGACTCCTACAATGAGCAGTTCTTC.